These 6 T cell receptor beta chains share one sample of origin, sequenced in a study of T-cell reconstitution after alpha-beta-depleted transplantation in children. Preparing the TCRbeta library involved the use of unique molecular identifiers. Each CDR3 protein gets one entry after TCRdb re-called the PCR reads with MiXCR. The sample contains hundreds of thousands of distinct CDR3 sequences, 13% of which appear only once. The sequencing used PBMCs, mostly from graft donor cells, collected 360 days after TCRalphabeta/CD19-depleted stem cell transplant. These receptors all stem from a male patient between 10 and 17 years old who had a stem cell transplant for acute myeloid leukemia, so the T cells may come from the graft donor.

The CDR3: CASSPGDLRYNEQFF. The CDR3 DNA is TGTGCCAGCAGCCCAGGGGACTTACGCTACAATGAGCAGTTCTTC. The chain carries TRBV28 and TRBJ2-1; the D gene could be TRBD1 or TRBD2 (6 bases each). Looked up from germline, CDR1 is MDHEN and CDR2 is SYDVKM. The CDR3 runs 15 residues. V was cut by 6 bases and J by 3 bases, with 15 bases left in between.

As DNA, the CDR3 is TGTGCCAGCAGCCAAGGAGGACAGGCTTACGAGCAGTACTTC. Amino acids: CASSQGGQAYEQYF. J is TRBJ2-7 and V is TRBV4-2; 7 bases fit TRBD1. The CDR3 spans 14 residues. The J segment lost 4 bases and the V segment lost 1 base, leaving 4 bases of the junction unmatched. CDR1 is LGHNA and CDR2 is YNFKEQ in the germline V gene.

This clonotype showed up just a few times. J is TRBJ2-1 and V is TRBV20-1; 9 bases line up with TRBD2. Germline V CDR1 and CDR2: DFQATT, SNEGSKA (reference sequence). Trimming cost V 3 bases and J 8 bases; bases outside gene matches: 11. The CDR3 loop spans 15 amino acids. CDR3 amino acids: CSARGPGLAADEQFF. For the CDR3, the DNA is TGCAGTGCTAGGGGTCCGGGACTAGCTGCGGATGAGCAGTTCTTC.

This clonotype was seen more than once but under ten times. The V and J genes are TRBV28 and TRBJ2-3; D remains unclear. Trimming removed 2 bases from V and 4 bases from J, with 10 bases in between. Per germline, CDR1 MDHEN and CDR2 SYDVKM. This CDR3 comprises 14 residues. The CDR3 region has the DNA TGTGCCAGCAGTTTAATTCCAGGAGCAGATACGCAGTATTTT. Protein sequence: CASSLIPGADTQYF.

This chain links TRBV23-1 with TRBJ2-2; possibly TRBD1 or TRBD2 for D (5 bases each). TRBV23-1 is annotated as an ORF whose role is uncertain. The length of the CDR3 is 20 residues. The germline V and J ends were trimmed by 8 bases and 0 bases, with 28 bases remaining between them. The CDR3 coding sequence is TGCGCCAGCCGAGAAAGCGGCAGGGCTAAATTTATCGCGAACACCGGGGAGCTGTTTTTT. Its translation is CASRESGRAKFIANTGELFF.

This clonotype appeared many times. V usage is TRBV6-2 or TRBV6-3 and J usage is TRBJ1-2, with 11 bases matching TRBD1. CDR3 size: 16 residues. Trimming at V came to 4 bases and at J to 2 bases, leaving 6 bases not matched to a gene. The germline gives CDR1 MNHEY, CDR2 SVGEGT. The CDR3 loop is CASSSPDRGRNYGYTF. The CDR3, as DNA: TGTGCCAGCAGTTCGCCGGACAGGGGGCGAAACTATGGCTACACCTTC.